This TCR beta chain stems from a study of cytomegalovirus exposure and HLA in healthy donors. Germline-derived CDR1 and CDR2 are SQVTM and ANQGSEA. CDR3 size: 14 residues. Trimming removed 7 bases from V and 2 bases from J; junction bases left unmatched: 5. This PCR relied on a set of 60 Vbeta primers and 13 Jbeta primers. Profiled with immunoSEQ multiplex PCR; TCRdb holds only in-frame clones, not every one. The sample holds over 150,000 clones, around two thirds seen once. While unrecorded immune exposures were likely, the donors were nominally healthy when sampled. Overall study results and limits: High sensitivity and specificity were reportedly achieved when the classifier diagnosed cytomegalovirus status.

A note on this clone: Its target is not known.

The sample was PBMCs. The TCR comes from a man aged 50-59 years in good health and CMV-seronegative. This chain uses TRBV29-1 with TRBJ2-3; 11 bases map to TRBD2. For the CDR3, the DNA is TGCAGCGCTAGACTAGCGGGGTACACAGATACGCAGTATTTT. Protein product: CSARLAGYTDTQYF.